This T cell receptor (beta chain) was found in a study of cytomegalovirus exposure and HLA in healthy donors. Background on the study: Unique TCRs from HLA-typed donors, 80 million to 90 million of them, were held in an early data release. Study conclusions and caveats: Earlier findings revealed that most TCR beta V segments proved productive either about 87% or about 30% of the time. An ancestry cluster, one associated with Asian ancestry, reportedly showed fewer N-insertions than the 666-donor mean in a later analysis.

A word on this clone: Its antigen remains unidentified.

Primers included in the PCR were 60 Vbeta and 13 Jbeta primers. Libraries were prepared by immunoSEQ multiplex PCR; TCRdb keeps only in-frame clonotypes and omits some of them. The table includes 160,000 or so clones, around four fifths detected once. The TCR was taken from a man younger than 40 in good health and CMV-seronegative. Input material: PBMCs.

For the CDR3, the DNA is TGTGCCAGCAGCTTAGGTAGCGGGTCAACCTACGAGCAGTACTTC. This codes for CASSLGSGSTYEQYF. The chain joins TRBV7-2 to TRBJ2-7; 7 bases align to TRBD2. Losses at the gene ends were 1 base for V and 2 bases for J; bases not matched to a gene: 5. This CDR3 is built from 15 residues. The V gene's germline CDR1 is SGHTA and CDR2 FQGNSA.